Listed here are 11 T cell receptor beta chains from one sample, sequenced in a study of blood T cell repertoires in COVID-19. Using immunoSEQ multiplex PCR, the repertoire was profiled, and TCRdb retains in-frame clones only, with some absent. The sample lists 25,000 to 30,000 clones, 55% to 75% seen once, with around 21% in the top ten. The sequenced sample was peripheral blood. The receptor set was obtained from a boy aged 2-15 years with active or convalescent COVID-19.

The chain combines TRBV5-1 with TRBJ2-7, with 9 positions matching TRBD1. This CDR3 spans 13 amino acids. V lost 3 bases and J lost 4; bases outside the gene matches: 2. CDR1 SGHRS and CDR2 YFSETQ come from the germline V gene. DNA for the CDR3: TGCGCCAGCAGCTACGGACAGGGGTACGAGCAGTACTTC. This encodes CASSYGQGYEQYF.

The rearrangement uses TRBV28 and TRBJ1-5, with 8 nucleotides matching TRBD1. This CDR3 has 15 residues. The germline V gene encodes CDR1 MDHEN and CDR2 SYDVKM. After removal of 3 bases from V and 2 bases from J, the junction contained 3 bases not matched to a gene. For the CDR3, the DNA is TGTGCCAGCAGTTTTCAGGGGGCGGGCAATCAGCCCCAGCATTTT. As protein: CASSFQGAGNQPQHF.

The gene calls are TRBV7-9 and TRBJ1-1; TRBD1 is a possible D gene (6 bases). With 4 bases removed from V and 0 bases from J, the gap between germline ends came to 9 bases. CDR1 and CDR2 (germline): SEHNR, FQNEAQ (reference sequence). This CDR3 spans 14 amino acids. As DNA, the CDR3 is TGTGCCAGCAGCTCGGGACATATGAACACTGAAGCTTTCTTT. Encoded protein: CASSSGHMNTEAFF.

The chain is built from TRBV6-5 and TRBJ1-6, with TRBD1 identical over 10 bases. Germline assignment: CDR1 MNHEY and CDR2 SVGAGI. V dropped 6 bases and J dropped 10; count of bases not matched to a gene: 9. The CDR3 runs to 15 residues. The CDR3 region is CASSRGGTGVSPLHF. The CDR3 bases are TGTGCCAGCAGCCGCGGAGGGACAGGGGTGTCACCCCTCCACTTT.

V gene TRBV5-1 combines with J gene TRBJ1-1, with 7 bases matching TRBD1. CDR3 length: 16 residues. The V gene's germline CDR1 is SGHRS and CDR2 YFSETQ. Trimming at V came to 4 bases and at J to 5 bases, leaving 14 bases not matched to a gene. CDR3 protein: CASSPNAGLRGTEAFF. For the CDR3, the DNA is TGCGCCAGCAGCCCCAACGCCGGCCTCAGGGGGACTGAAGCTTTCTTT. Full variable domain (outside the CDR3, taken from reference TRBV5-1 and TRBJ1-1): KAGVTQTPRYLIKTRGQQVTLSCSPISGHRSVSWYQQTPGQGLQFLFEYFSETQRNKGNFPGRFSGRQFSNSRSEMNVSTLELGDSALYLCASSPNAGLRGTEAFFGQGTRLTVV.

The J gene is TRBJ1-5, the V gene TRBV19, with TRBD1 matching 9 bases. This CDR3 contains 15 residues. V was pared by 6 bases and J by 7 bases, with 10 bases of the junction left unmatched. CDR1 is LNHDA and CDR2 is SQIVND in the germline V gene (reference sequence). The DNA of the CDR3 is TGTGCCAGTAGAAGACAGGGGGTCATGAACCAGCCCCAGCATTTT. Translation gives CASRRQGVMNQPQHF. Combining the CDR3 with reference TRBV19 and TRBJ1-5 gives the whole variable domain DGGITQSPKYLFRKEGQNVTLSCEQNLNHDAMYWYRQDPGQGLRLIYYSQIVNDFQKGDIAEGYSVSREKKESFPLTVTSAQKNPTAFYLCASRRQGVMNQPQHFGDGTRLSIL.

This chain connects TRBV19 to TRBJ2-2, with a weak D call TRBD2 (5 bases). The V end was cut by 1 base, the J end by 1 base, with 13 bases between. This CDR3 spans 17 amino acids. The V gene's germline CDR1 is LNHDA and CDR2 SQIVND (reference sequence). The CDR3 loop is CASSIGRGGLNTGELFF. For the CDR3, the DNA is TGTGCCAGTAGTATAGGACGAGGAGGACTGAACACCGGGGAGCTGTTTTTT.

The V gene is TRBV5-4, the J gene TRBJ2-4; 11 nucleotides agree with TRBD1. CDR1 is SGHNT, CDR2 YYREEE, per germline (reference sequence). This CDR3 region has 16 residues. V shed 4 bases, J shed 6 bases, and the junction held 9 bases outside the gene matches. CDR3 sequence: CASSAWTGGDGNIQYF. The CDR3, as DNA: TGTGCCAGCAGCGCCTGGACAGGGGGCGACGGAAACATTCAGTACTTC.

This clone was counted only a few times. This chain connects TRBV7-2 to TRBJ1-3; D unresolved. The germline CDR1 and CDR2 sequences are SGHTA and FQGNSA. The CDR3 loop spans 16 amino acids. The V end was cut by 0 bases, the J end by 4 bases, with 13 bases between. CDR3 sequence (DNA): TGTGCCAGCAGCTTAGCCACGGGTCTACGGGGAAACACCATATATTTT. The encoded protein is CASSLATGLRGNTIYF. Filled out from reference TRBV7-2 and TRBJ1-3, the complete variable domain reads GAGVSQSPSNKVTEKGKDVELRCDPISGHTALYWYRQSLGQGLEFLIYFQGNSAPDKSGLPSDRFSAERTGGSVSTLTIQRTQQEDSAVYLCASSLATGLRGNTIYFGEGSWLTVV.

This clone was counted only a few times. V is TRBV28 and J is TRBJ2-1; 16 bases are shared with TRBD2. Trimming removed 0 bases from V and 9 bases from J; junction bases left unmatched: 11. CDR1 is MDHEN and CDR2 is SYDVKM in the germline V gene. The CDR3 is 19 residues long. The CDR3 DNA reads as TGTGCCAGCAGTTTATGGCCCCCCGGGACTAGCGGGGGGGCGGGTGAGCAGTTCTTC. Encoded protein: CASSLWPPGTSGGAGEQFF. Full variable domain (rest looked up from reference TRBV28 and TRBJ2-1): DVKVTQSSRYLVKRTGEKVFLECVQDMDHENMFWYRQDPGLGLRLIYFSYDVKMKEKGDIPEGYSVSREKKERFSLILESASTNQTSMYLCASSLWPPGTSGGAGEQFFGPGTRLTVL.

The chain has TRBV28 and TRBJ1-2; TRBD1 agrees at 8 bases. After removal of 2 bases from V and 4 bases from J, the junction contained 9 bases not matched to a gene. The CDR3 extends over 16 amino acids. The germline V gene encodes CDR1 MDHEN and CDR2 SYDVKM. CDR3 region: CASSLARTGNFYGYTF. DNA of the CDR3: TGTGCCAGCAGTTTAGCCCGGACAGGGAACTTCTATGGCTACACCTTC.